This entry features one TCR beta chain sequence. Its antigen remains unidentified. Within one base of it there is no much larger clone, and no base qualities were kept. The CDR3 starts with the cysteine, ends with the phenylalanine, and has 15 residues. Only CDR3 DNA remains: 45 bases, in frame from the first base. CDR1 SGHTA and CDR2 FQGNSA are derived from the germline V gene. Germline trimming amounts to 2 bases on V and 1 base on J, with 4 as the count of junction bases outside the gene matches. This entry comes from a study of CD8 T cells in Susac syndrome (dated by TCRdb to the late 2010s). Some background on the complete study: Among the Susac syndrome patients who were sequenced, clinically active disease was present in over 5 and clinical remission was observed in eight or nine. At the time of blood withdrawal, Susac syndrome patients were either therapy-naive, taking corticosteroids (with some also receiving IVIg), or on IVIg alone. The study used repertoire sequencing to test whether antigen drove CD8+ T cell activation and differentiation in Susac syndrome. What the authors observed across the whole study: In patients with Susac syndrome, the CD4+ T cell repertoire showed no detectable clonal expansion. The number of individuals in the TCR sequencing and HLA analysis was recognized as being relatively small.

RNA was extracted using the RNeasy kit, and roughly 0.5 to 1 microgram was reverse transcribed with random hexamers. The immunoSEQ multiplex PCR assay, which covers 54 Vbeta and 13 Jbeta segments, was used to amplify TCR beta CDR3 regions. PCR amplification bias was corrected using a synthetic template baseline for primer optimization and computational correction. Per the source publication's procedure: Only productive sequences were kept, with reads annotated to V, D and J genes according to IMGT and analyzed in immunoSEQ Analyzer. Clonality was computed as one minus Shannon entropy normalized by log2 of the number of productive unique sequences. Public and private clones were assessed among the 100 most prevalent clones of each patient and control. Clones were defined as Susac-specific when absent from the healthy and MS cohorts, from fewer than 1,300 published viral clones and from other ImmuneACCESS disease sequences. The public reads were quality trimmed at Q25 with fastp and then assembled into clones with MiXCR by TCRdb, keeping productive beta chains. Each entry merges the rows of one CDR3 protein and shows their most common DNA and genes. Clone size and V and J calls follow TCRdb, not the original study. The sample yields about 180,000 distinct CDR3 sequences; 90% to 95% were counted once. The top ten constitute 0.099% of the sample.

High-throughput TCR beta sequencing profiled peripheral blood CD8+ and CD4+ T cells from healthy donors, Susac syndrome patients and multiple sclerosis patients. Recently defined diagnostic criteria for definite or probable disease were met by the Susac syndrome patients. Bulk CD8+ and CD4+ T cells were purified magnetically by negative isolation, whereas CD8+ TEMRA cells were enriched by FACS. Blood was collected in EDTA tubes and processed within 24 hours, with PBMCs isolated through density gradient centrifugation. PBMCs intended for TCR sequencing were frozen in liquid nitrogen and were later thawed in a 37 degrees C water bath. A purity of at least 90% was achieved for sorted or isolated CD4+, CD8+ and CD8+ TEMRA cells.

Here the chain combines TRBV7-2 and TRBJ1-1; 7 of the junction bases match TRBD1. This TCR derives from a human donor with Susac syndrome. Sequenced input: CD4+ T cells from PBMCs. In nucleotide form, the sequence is TGTGCCAGCAGCTTAATCCGACAGGGGAACACTGAAGCTTTCTTT. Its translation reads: CASSLIRQGNTEAFF.